This TCR beta chain was captured in a study of blood T cells in healthy people across ages (dated by TCRdb to the mid-2010s). For the wider study: In model experiments, roughly one uniquely barcoded TCR beta cDNA molecule per two T cells was captured by template switching. The study measured age-related changes in TCR beta repertoire diversity using deep sequencing normalized with unique cDNA molecular identifiers. Four age groups were formed from the donors: young (average approximately 15 years), middle-aged (around 41), aged (around 62) and long-lived (around 82). To avoid experimental bias, donors of different ages were distributed randomly across sequencing lanes. The study analyzed two additional independent replicas of 1 million unique cDNA reads from the same blood draw for two donors, one aged 18 to 29 and one aged 80 or older. Broad study findings and their caveats: Compared with the aged group, more naive CD4+ T cells, fewer expanded clones and increased TCR diversity were shown by the long-lived group, suggesting age selection. The percentage of naive T cells measured by flow cytometry correlated strongly with observed TCR beta diversity. Observed TCR beta diversity per million T cells fell roughly linearly with age, and a significant reduction was already apparent by age roughly 40. Because profiling used bulk unsorted PBMCs, naive and antigen-experienced compartments could not be compared conclusively. Because the CMV infection status of the donors was unknown, age-related changes in expanded clonotypes may potentially have been confounded. Total diversity estimates from one million sequenced T cells were considered lower bounds and underestimates.

From the cysteine through the phenylalanine, the CDR3 covers 15 amino acids. The retained sequence is limited to the CDR3, 45 bases, with the frame set at the first base. V ends up 3 bases short and J 3 bases short, with an unmatched junction base count of 5. As encoded in the germline V gene, CDR1 is KGHSH while CDR2 is LQKENI. A remark on this clonotype: What antigen it recognizes has not been identified. It has no much larger one-base neighbor in the sample; base qualities were not kept.

Systemically healthy Caucasian individuals from Russia, around 39 in total and aged roughly 6 to 90 years, were included as donors. Each donor gave about 11 milliliters of peripheral blood, drawn into EDTA-treated Vacutainer tubes. Ficoll-Paque density-gradient centrifugation was used to isolate PBMCs, with at least 6.5 million per sample. Total RNA, at least 6 micrograms per sample, was extracted from PBMCs with Trizol reagent. Naive CD45RAhigh/CD27high T cell percentages were measured by flow cytometry on a PBMC aliquot from every donor. The library relied on 5' RACE. Sequenced on an Illumina HiSeq 2500. The second PCR ran for about 6 to 11 cycles and used a J-beta primer mix along with a sample-barcoded 5' primer. A unique molecular identifier was introduced onto each TCR beta cDNA molecule by a template-switch 5' adaptor carrying 12 random nucleotides. Each sample yielded at least 3 million CDR3-containing paired-end reads. First-strand cDNA synthesis was performed from all RNA using the Mint cDNA synthesis kit, with priming by a TRBC-specific oligonucleotide. After uracil-DNA glycosylase treatment, a first 18-cycle PCR used universal primers M1SS and BC2_uni_R on all cDNA. Per the original workflow: Each sample was normalized by randomly selecting 1 million high-quality reads, each carrying a distinct molecular identifier. Reads with shared molecular identifiers were discarded instead of being binned into consensus sequences. MiTCR, set to a Q25 quality threshold and the strictest error-elimination algorithm, was used for CDR3 identification, clonotype clustering and error correction. A nonparametric unseen species model with Euler transformation was used to estimate a lower bound on total TCR beta diversity. TCRdb took the public reads, trimmed them with fastp at Q25, ran MiXCR for clone calling and kept in-frame beta chains. Each entry is one CDR3 protein sequence, shown with its most common DNA and genes. The V and J calls shown here were made by TCRdb, not taken from the authors' results. This sample gives approximately 800,000 distinct CDR3 sequences in total; around 68% of them show up just once. The ten largest clones add up to 25% to 35% of the sample.

The receptor was derived from a man under 40 in good health. Here the chain combines TRBV18 and TRBJ2-7; TRBD1 aligns with 10 central bases. Sequencing input: blood. The DNA sequence is TGTGCCAGCTCACCCCCGGGACAGGGGATCTACGAGCAGTACTTC. Its protein is CASSPPGQGIYEQYF. The CDR3, completed at both ends by the reference TRBV18 and TRBJ2-7 genes, gives the full variable domain NAGVMQNPRHLVRRRGQEARLRCSPMKGHSHVYWYRQLPEEGLKFMVYLQKENIIDESGMPKERFSAEFPKEGPSILRIQQVVRGDSAAYFCASSPPGQGIYEQYFGPGTRLTVT.